The rows below give T cell receptor beta chains drawn from one sample of a study of response to subunit inactivated influenza vaccine. Via MiXCR, TCRdb re-called the RT-PCR reads, giving one row per CDR3 protein. The sample records around 200,000 distinct CDR3 sequences, around a tenth being singletons. Sequencing used non-naive T cells sorted from PBMCs, obtained on the day of vaccination. These receptor sequences come from a man aged 45-60 years who received an inactivated influenza vaccine. Each CDR3 is given with its conserved first and last residue. The order of the fields is D gene, CDR3 length, clone size, V gene, J gene, CDR3 DNA, CDR3 protein. A D gene is named only where the DNA matches it firmly. For some rows the clone size is stated as once, few or many, or as a class when expanded; others skip it.

d_gene: .; len: 11; abundance: many; v_gene: TRBV15; j_gene: TRBJ2-2; CDR3nt: TGTGCCACCAGCAGAGTCGGGGAGCTGTTTTTT; CDR3aa: CATSRVGELFF
d_gene: .; len: 13; abundance: few; v_gene: TRBV3-1; j_gene: TRBJ1-2; CDR3nt: TGTGCCAGCAGCCGAGGGGAGGTATGGGGCTACACCTTC; CDR3aa: CASSRGEVWGYTF
d_gene: .; len: 12; abundance: few; v_gene: TRBV30; j_gene: TRBJ2-1; CDR3nt: TGTGCCTGGAATCTGGGGGGCGGTGAGCAGTTCTTC; CDR3aa: CAWNLGGGEQFF
d_gene: .; len: 15; abundance: .; v_gene: TRBV12-3/TRBV12-4; j_gene: TRBJ2-2; CDR3nt: TGTGCCAGCAGTTCCCAGGGCAAACAAACCGGGGAGCTGTTTTTT; CDR3aa: CASSSQGKQTGELFF
d_gene: .; len: 15; abundance: many; v_gene: TRBV7-2; j_gene: TRBJ2-1; CDR3nt: TGTGCCAGCAGCCTCGGGGCCAACCTAGGGAATGAGCAGTTCTTC; CDR3aa: CASSLGANLGNEQFF
d_gene: .; len: 14; abundance: few; v_gene: TRBV20-1; j_gene: TRBJ1-2; CDR3nt: TGCAGTGTCACTCGACCGGGAACTAACTATGGCTACACCTTC; CDR3aa: CSVTRPGTNYGYTF
d_gene: TRBD2; len: 14; abundance: .; v_gene: TRBV28; j_gene: TRBJ2-1; CDR3nt: TGTGCCAGCAAGACTAGCGGGAGCTTCAATGAGCAGTTCTTC; CDR3aa: CASKTSGSFNEQFF
d_gene: .; len: 13; abundance: .; v_gene: TRBV6-4; j_gene: TRBJ1-1; CDR3nt: TGTGCCAGCGCAGTCGGGGCGAACACTGAAGCTTTCTTT; CDR3aa: CASAVGANTEAFF
d_gene: TRBD1; len: 16; abundance: few; v_gene: TRBV13; j_gene: TRBJ2-3; CDR3nt: TGTGCCAGCAGCCGATACGGGACAGGGGACACAGATACGCAGTATTTT; CDR3aa: CASSRYGTGDTDTQYF
d_gene: TRBD1; len: 15; abundance: few; v_gene: TRBV7-8; j_gene: TRBJ1-1; CDR3nt: TGTGCCAGCAGCTTTTCGGGACAGATGAACACTGAAGCTTTCTTT; CDR3aa: CASSFSGQMNTEAFF
d_gene: TRBD2; len: 15; abundance: .; v_gene: TRBV5-1; j_gene: TRBJ2-2; CDR3nt: TGCGCCAGCGAAGATCGCGGGAGTCACACCGGGGAGCTGTTTTTT; CDR3aa: CASEDRGSHTGELFF
d_gene: .; len: 15; abundance: .; v_gene: TRBV10-3; j_gene: TRBJ2-2; CDR3nt: TGTGCCACCAGGGGTTGGGGGGGGAACACCGGGGAGCTGTTTTTT; CDR3aa: CATRGWGGNTGELFF
d_gene: .; len: 14; abundance: many; v_gene: TRBV29-1; j_gene: TRBJ2-3; CDR3nt: TGCAGCGCCTCTCCGCGACTAGACACAGATACGCAGTATTTT; CDR3aa: CSASPRLDTDTQYF
d_gene: .; len: 14; abundance: many; v_gene: TRBV10-3; j_gene: TRBJ2-2; CDR3nt: TGTGCCATCAGTAAGACTCCAAACACCGGGGAGCTGTTTTTT; CDR3aa: CAISKTPNTGELFF
d_gene: .; len: 14; abundance: .; v_gene: TRBV2; j_gene: TRBJ2-7; CDR3nt: TGTGCCAGCAGGGAGTGGCAGGCCGCCTACGAGCAGTACTTC; CDR3aa: CASREWQAAYEQYF
d_gene: .; len: 12; abundance: many; v_gene: TRBV29-1; j_gene: TRBJ1-5; CDR3nt: TGCAGCGTCGCCGGGCCAAATCAGCCCCAGCATTTT; CDR3aa: CSVAGPNQPQHF
d_gene: .; len: 13; abundance: few; v_gene: TRBV20-1; j_gene: TRBJ1-6; CDR3nt: TGCAGTGCTAGAGCCTCGGCGGCGGTCGGCCTCCACTTT; CDR3aa: CSARASAAVGLHF
d_gene: .; len: 12; abundance: few; v_gene: TRBV12-3/TRBV12-4; j_gene: TRBJ2-5; CDR3nt: TGTGCCAGCAGTCACGACAGAGAGACCCAGTACTTC; CDR3aa: CASSHDRETQYF
d_gene: .; len: 13; abundance: many; v_gene: TRBV30; j_gene: TRBJ2-2; CDR3nt: TGTGCCTGGAGTTTTACTAGGCCCGGGGAGCTGTTTTTT; CDR3aa: CAWSFTRPGELFF
d_gene: TRBD2; len: 15; abundance: .; v_gene: TRBV20-1; j_gene: TRBJ2-4; CDR3nt: TGCAGTGCTTCCCTGGGGGAGGGCGCCAAAAACATTCAGTACTTC; CDR3aa: CSASLGEGAKNIQYF
d_gene: .; len: 11; abundance: many; v_gene: TRBV20-1; j_gene: TRBJ2-4; CDR3nt: TGCAGTGCTAGAGGGGGACCTTGGGCGTACTTC; CDR3aa: CSARGGPWAYF
d_gene: TRBD1; len: 15; abundance: many; v_gene: TRBV12-3/TRBV12-4; j_gene: TRBJ1-1; CDR3nt: TGTGCCAGCAGAACTGTTGACAGGGTGGGCACTGAAGCTTTCTTT; CDR3aa: CASRTVDRVGTEAFF
d_gene: TRBD1; len: 15; abundance: .; v_gene: TRBV27; j_gene: TRBJ1-5; CDR3nt: TGTGCCAGCAGTTTGACAGGGGGGAGCAATCAGCCCCAGCATTTT; CDR3aa: CASSLTGGSNQPQHF
d_gene: TRBD1; len: 18; abundance: .; v_gene: TRBV20-1; j_gene: TRBJ2-3; CDR3nt: TGCAGGACCGGTGGGTTCGGGGACAGACTCTTTGGCGGAGATACGCAGTATTTT; CDR3aa: CRTGGFGDRLFGGDTQYF
d_gene: TRBD1; len: 16; abundance: few; v_gene: TRBV6-5; j_gene: TRBJ1-2; CDR3nt: TGTGCCAGCAGTTCCCTCAGGGGGACAAGAAACTATGGCTACACCTTC; CDR3aa: CASSSLRGTRNYGYTF
d_gene: .; len: 16; abundance: many; v_gene: TRBV5-1; j_gene: TRBJ2-1; CDR3nt: TGCGCCAGCAGCTCGATACAGACCAGCTCCTACAATGAGCAGTTCTTC; CDR3aa: CASSSIQTSSYNEQFF
d_gene: .; len: 14; abundance: few; v_gene: TRBV11-1; j_gene: TRBJ2-7; CDR3nt: TGTGCCAGCAGCTTAGGATCACAGGGAGGCGAGCAGTACTTC; CDR3aa: CASSLGSQGGEQYF
d_gene: .; len: 13; abundance: many; v_gene: TRBV6-1; j_gene: TRBJ2-1; CDR3nt: TGTGCCAGCACCCGGTGGGGTTCCAATGAGCAGTTCTTC; CDR3aa: CASTRWGSNEQFF
d_gene: .; len: 14; abundance: many; v_gene: TRBV6-5; j_gene: TRBJ2-7; CDR3nt: TGTGCCAGCAGTTACAAGGGGCCTGCCTACGAGCAGTACTTC; CDR3aa: CASSYKGPAYEQYF
d_gene: .; len: 15; abundance: many; v_gene: TRBV2; j_gene: TRBJ2-6; CDR3nt: TGTGCCAGCAGTGAGTGGGGGAACGGGGCCAACGTCCTGACTTTC; CDR3aa: CASSEWGNGANVLTF
d_gene: .; len: 15; abundance: .; v_gene: TRBV12-3/TRBV12-4; j_gene: TRBJ1-6; CDR3nt: TGTGCCAGCAGTTGGAAGGGGACCTATAATTCACCCCTCCACTTT; CDR3aa: CASSWKGTYNSPLHF
d_gene: .; len: 15; abundance: few; v_gene: TRBV7-9; j_gene: TRBJ1-4; CDR3nt: TGTGCCAGCAGCTTAGTTCCAGAAACGGGGGAAAAACTGTTTTTT; CDR3aa: CASSLVPETGEKLFF
d_gene: .; len: 15; abundance: many; v_gene: TRBV5-1; j_gene: TRBJ1-2; CDR3nt: TGCGCCAGCAGCTTGGATGGGGAAAGGATCTATGGCTACACCTTC; CDR3aa: CASSLDGERIYGYTF
d_gene: TRBD1; len: 17; abundance: many; v_gene: TRBV20-1; j_gene: TRBJ2-6; CDR3nt: TGCAGTGCTAGAGGTCGACAGGGCGACTCTGGGGCCAACGTCCTGACTTTC; CDR3aa: CSARGRQGDSGANVLTF
d_gene: .; len: 14; abundance: few; v_gene: TRBV6-5; j_gene: TRBJ2-7; CDR3nt: TGTGCCAGCAGTTACTCGAGAAGAGGGCTCGAGCAGTACTTC; CDR3aa: CASSYSRRGLEQYF
d_gene: .; len: 14; abundance: many; v_gene: TRBV6-5; j_gene: TRBJ2-5; CDR3nt: TGTGCCAGCAGTTATAGGGGGGGACGAGAGACCCAGTACTTC; CDR3aa: CASSYRGGRETQYF
d_gene: .; len: 15; abundance: .; v_gene: TRBV11-1; j_gene: TRBJ2-1; CDR3nt: TGTGCCAGCAGCCCCCATCAGGGGATCTACAATGAGCAGTTCTTC; CDR3aa: CASSPHQGIYNEQFF
d_gene: .; len: 13; abundance: few; v_gene: TRBV5-5; j_gene: TRBJ2-2; CDR3nt: TGTGCCAGCAGCTTGCGGGAGACCGGGGAGCTGTTTTTT; CDR3aa: CASSLRETGELFF
d_gene: .; len: 15; abundance: .; v_gene: TRBV7-2; j_gene: TRBJ1-2; CDR3nt: TGTGCCAGCAGCTTAGCTAGGCGGCAAACCTATGGCTACACCTTC; CDR3aa: CASSLARRQTYGYTF
d_gene: .; len: 13; abundance: many; v_gene: TRBV5-1; j_gene: TRBJ2-1; CDR3nt: TGCGCCAGCAAACAGAACTCCTACAATGAGCAGTTCTTC; CDR3aa: CASKQNSYNEQFF
d_gene: TRBD2; len: 14; abundance: few; v_gene: TRBV28; j_gene: TRBJ2-5; CDR3nt: TGTGCCAGCGGGCTCGGGGGGGGCCAAGAGACCCAGTACTTC; CDR3aa: CASGLGGGQETQYF
d_gene: .; len: 15; abundance: many; v_gene: TRBV5-1; j_gene: TRBJ2-3; CDR3nt: TGCGCCAGCAGCTTGCGGGACACTACCACAGATACGCAGTATTTT; CDR3aa: CASSLRDTTTDTQYF
d_gene: .; len: 17; abundance: many; v_gene: TRBV6-5; j_gene: TRBJ2-7; CDR3nt: TGTGCCAGCAGTTACCGGCCCGAATCGGAGGTAACCTACGAGCAGTACTTC; CDR3aa: CASSYRPESEVTYEQYF
d_gene: TRBD1; len: 15; abundance: few; v_gene: TRBV5-1; j_gene: TRBJ2-7; CDR3nt: TGCGCCAGCAGCTTGGAGGCCAGGGGGTCCGACGAGCAGTACTTC; CDR3aa: CASSLEARGSDEQYF
d_gene: .; len: 15; abundance: .; v_gene: TRBV20-1; j_gene: TRBJ2-3; CDR3nt: TGCAGTGCTAGAACTAGACGTGCTAGCACAGATACGCAGTATTTT; CDR3aa: CSARTRRASTDTQYF
d_gene: .; len: 15; abundance: .; v_gene: TRBV11-2; j_gene: TRBJ1-6; CDR3nt: TGTGCCAGCAGCCCCGAGGTAGACTATAATTCACCCCTCCACTTT; CDR3aa: CASSPEVDYNSPLHF
d_gene: .; len: 11; abundance: many; v_gene: TRBV28; j_gene: TRBJ2-7; CDR3nt: TGTGCCAGCAGGGATAGATACGAGCAGTACTTC; CDR3aa: CASRDRYEQYF
d_gene: .; len: 14; abundance: many; v_gene: TRBV11-2; j_gene: TRBJ1-6; CDR3nt: TGTGCCAGCAGCCCTAGGACGGGTAATTCACCCCTCCACTTT; CDR3aa: CASSPRTGNSPLHF
d_gene: .; len: 14; abundance: many; v_gene: TRBV29-1; j_gene: TRBJ2-7; CDR3nt: TGCAGCGTTGAAGATCAAAGTGGGGCCTACGAGCAGTACTTC; CDR3aa: CSVEDQSGAYEQYF
d_gene: TRBD1; len: 14; abundance: once; v_gene: TRBV20-1; j_gene: TRBJ1-1; CDR3nt: TGCAGTGCTTATAAAGGACAGGTTGGGACTGAAGCTTTCTTT; CDR3aa: CSAYKGQVGTEAFF
d_gene: .; len: 14; abundance: few; v_gene: TRBV15; j_gene: TRBJ1-1; CDR3nt: TGTGCCACCAGCAGAGTTAGGCAGGCTGAGGAAGCTTTCTTT; CDR3aa: CATSRVRQAEEAFF
d_gene: .; len: 13; abundance: many; v_gene: TRBV5-8; j_gene: TRBJ1-3; CDR3nt: TGTGCCAGCAGCTTGAAGTCTGGAAACACCATATATTTT; CDR3aa: CASSLKSGNTIYF